What follows are 22 T cell receptor beta chains derived from one specimen sequenced in a study of beta chain features in type 1 diabetes. The whole isolated RNA underwent reverse transcription, so sequencing captured expressed TCRB transcripts. Some clones are missing from TCRdb's copy, which holds only in-frame ones; the method was immunoSEQ multiplex PCR. The repertoire holds around 450,000 clones, with roughly 10% as singletons. Material for sequencing was naive CD4+ T cells from blood. The receptors shown here come from a woman aged 18-29 years in good health.

This clone was counted only a few times. This chain uses TRBV2 with TRBJ2-5; 7 bases map to TRBD1. The CDR3 loop spans 13 amino acids. Germline V CDR1 and CDR2: SNHLY, FYNNEI. The V segment lost 6 bases and the J segment 5 bases; nucleotides outside the gene matches: 6. In DNA form, the CDR3 reads TGTGCCAGCAGACCTACAGGGGCCGAGACCCAGTACTTC. Amino acids: CASRPTGAETQYF. The full variable domain, completed using reference TRBV2 and TRBJ2-5, is EPEVTQTPSHQVTQMGQEVILRCVPISNHLYFYWYRQILGQKVEFLVSFYNNEISEKSEIFDDQFSVERPDGSNFTLKIRSTKLEDSAMYFCASRPTGAETQYFGPGTRLLVL.

This clone was observed a handful of times. The chain is built from TRBV7-9 and TRBJ1-2, with D unclear. Looked up from germline, CDR1 is SEHNR and CDR2 is FQNEAQ (reference sequence). V was pared by 1 base and J by 4 bases, with 13 bases between. The CDR3 extends over 15 amino acids. CDR3 sequence reads: CASSLVGSIGYGYTF. The CDR3 bases are TGTGCCAGCAGCTTAGTCGGGAGTATTGGCTATGGCTACACCTTC.

This clone was picked up a small number of times. The chain couples TRBV29-1 to TRBJ1-2, with 9 bases matching TRBD1. Germline assignment: CDR1 SQVTM and CDR2 ANQGSEA. Trimming removed 6 bases from V and 6 bases from J; junction bases left unmatched: 8. The CDR3 contains 13 residues. DNA of the CDR3: TGCAGCGTAGGGGACAGGGCGAAACATGGCTACACCTTC. Encoded protein: CSVGDRAKHGYTF.

This clone turned up a few times. The chain carries TRBV18 and TRBJ2-7, with TRBD2 matching 9 bases. In germline, CDR1 is KGHSH, CDR2 LQKENI. The CDR3 is 16 amino acids. After removal of 5 bases from V and 4 bases from J, the junction contained 12 bases not matched to a gene. CDR3 amino acids: CASSSLSGSSGYEQYF. Written as DNA, the CDR3 is TGTGCCAGCTCATCCCTTAGCGGGAGTAGTGGATACGAGCAGTACTTC.

Only a few counts were recorded for this clone. J is TRBJ2-2 and V is TRBV29-1; 10 bases are a match to TRBD1. This CDR3 comprises 14 residues. V was pared by 7 bases and J by 0 bases, with 2 bases of the junction left unmatched. The germline CDR1 and CDR2 sequences are SQVTM and ANQGSEA. The CDR3: CSAGQGANTGELFF. CDR3 nucleotide sequence: TGCAGCGCAGGACAGGGGGCGAACACCGGGGAGCTGTTTTTT.

J is TRBJ2-3 and V is TRBV28; D uncertain. Germline CDR1 reads MDHEN; CDR2 reads SYDVKM. The V end lost 6 bases, the J end lost 5 bases, and 9 bases lay between the germline ends. This CDR3 comprises 12 residues. CDR3 residues: CASSLNRDTQYF. The CDR3 region has the DNA TGTGCCAGCAGCCTAAATCGAGATACGCAGTATTTT.

This clone was counted a few times. The J gene is TRBJ2-1, the V gene TRBV15; D possibly matches TRBD1 or TRBD2 (6 bases each). Trimming stripped 0 bases from V and 5 bases from J, with 14 bases between. Germline V lookup: CDR1 LNHNV, CDR2 YYDKDF (reference sequence). The length of the CDR3 is 16 residues. The chain's CDR3 is CATSRDYREVHNEQFF. The CDR3 region has the DNA TGTGCCACCAGCAGAGATTACAGGGAGGTCCACAATGAGCAGTTCTTC. Variable domain in full (rest from reference TRBV15 and TRBJ2-1): DAMVIQNPRYQVTQFGKPVTLSCSQTLNHNVMYWYQQKSSQAPKLLFHYYDKDFNNEADTPDNFQSRRPNTSFCFLDIRSPGLGDTAMYLCATSRDYREVHNEQFFGPGTRLTVL.

This clone was detected a few times. The V and J genes are TRBV29-1 and TRBJ2-3; D is perhaps TRBD2 (5 bases). V lost 3 bases and J lost 2, with 18 bases in between. From germline, CDR1 is SQVTM and CDR2 ANQGSEA. CDR3 length equals 16 residues. The CDR3 coding sequence is TGCAGCGTTGACTATCGGACTTTTTACCCCACAGATACGCAGTATTTT. Its protein is CSVDYRTFYPTDTQYF.

V gene TRBV6-5 combines with J gene TRBJ2-5, with 8 bases fitting TRBD1. Germline V gene lookup returns CDR1 MNHEY and CDR2 SVGAGI. Germline trimming cut 4 bases from V and 4 bases from J; bases unmatched to any gene: 5. CDR3 length: 14 residues. CDR3 loop: CASSWGTGRETQYF. Written as DNA, the CDR3 is TGTGCCAGCAGTTGGGGGACAGGAAGAGAGACCCAGTACTTC.

This clone has a handful of counts. The chain employs TRBV14 and TRBJ2-1; 7 positions match TRBD2. J lost 2 bases, V lost 9 bases, and 4 bases had no gene match. The germline V gene has CDR1 SGHDN and CDR2 FVKESK. The length of the CDR3 is 13 residues. Here the CDR3 DNA reads TGTGCCAGTAGGGGACTAACCTACAATGAGCAGTTCTTC. This encodes CASRGLTYNEQFF.

V usage is TRBV5-6 and J usage is TRBJ1-1; 9 nucleotides line up with TRBD1. J lost 6 bases, V lost 2 bases, and 8 bases had no gene match. CDR3 size: 15 residues. Per germline, CDR1 SGHDT and CDR2 YYEEEE. CDR3 sequence reads: CASSFVGTGWAEAFF. The CDR3 coding sequence is TGTGCCAGCAGCTTTGTTGGGACAGGGTGGGCTGAAGCTTTCTTT.

This clone was counted a few times. The CDR3 loop reads CAVGQVGYTF. The CDR3 nucleotides read TGTGCCGTAGGACAGGTGGGCTACACCTTC. The V and J genes are TRBV6-5 and TRBJ1-2, with TRBD1 matching 7 bases. The trim removed 11 bases at V and 8 bases at J, leaving 5 bases unmatched. The CDR3 is 10 residues long. Germline V gene data show CDR1 as MNHEY and CDR2 as SVGAGI.

This clone was observed a few times. The chain combines TRBV30 with TRBJ2-6, with unresolved D. CDR3 length equals 14 residues. Trimming removed 3 bases from V and 0 bases from J, with 6 bases in between. Germline V gene sequence: CDR1 GTSNPN, CDR2 SVGIG (reference sequence). The CDR3 protein is CAWRRSSGANVLTF. As DNA, the CDR3 is TGTGCCTGGAGGCGGTCCTCTGGGGCCAACGTCCTGACTTTC.

The chain links TRBV14 to TRBJ2-1, with TRBD2 matching 7 bases. CDR3 length: 12 amino acids. The junction had 4 bases not matched to a gene; V was cut back by 1 base and J by 13 bases. Germline V gene lookup returns CDR1 SGHDN and CDR2 FVKESK. The CDR3 spells CASSQVGGRQFF. In DNA form, the CDR3 reads TGTGCCAGCAGCCAAGTTGGCGGGAGACAGTTCTTC.

This clone was counted a few times. V is TRBV2 and J is TRBJ2-7, with TRBD2 matching over 13 bases. The CDR3 totals 21 residues. Germline V gene lookup returns CDR1 SNHLY and CDR2 FYNNEI. The J segment lost 0 bases and the V segment lost 8 bases, leaving 22 bases of the junction unmatched. As DNA, the CDR3 is TGTGCCAGCCGTGGCTTCATGCGGACTAGCGGGAGATTGGGGAGCTCCTACGAGCAGTACTTC. As protein: CASRGFMRTSGRLGSSYEQYF.

This clone was seen more than once but under ten times. The chain uses TRBV29-1 and TRBJ2-2; the D is unclear. CDR1 and CDR2 from the germline V gene are SQVTM and ANQGSEA. The CDR3 is 14 residues long. V was clipped by 5 bases and J by 2 bases, with 12 bases between them. The CDR3 DNA reads as TGCAGCGTTATCCGGAACCCTAACACCGGGGAGCTGTTTTTT. It yields the protein CSVIRNPNTGELFF.

In its sample, this clone was seen a few times. This chain uses TRBV7-2 with TRBJ2-5; the match to TRBD1 covers 7 bases. Germline values: CDR1 SGHTA, CDR2 FQGNSA. After removal of 2 bases from V and 9 bases from J, the junction contained 12 bases not matched to a gene. CDR3 length equals 15 residues. The CDR3 DNA sequence: TGTGCCAGCAGCTTACTCGGACAGGTGGTAGTGCCCCAGTACTTC. Its protein product is CASSLLGQVVVPQYF.

This clone has only a few counts. The chain combines TRBV2 with TRBJ2-4; TRBD2 aligns across 7 bases. In germline, CDR1 is SNHLY, CDR2 FYNNEI. V gave up 11 bases and J gave up 9 bases; unmatched junction bases: 10. This CDR3 contains 12 residues. The DNA for the CDR3 is TGTGCCTCCGAGGGAGGGGCTCCCATTCAGTACTTC. This codes for CASEGGAPIQYF. Complete variable domain (other parts from reference TRBV2 and TRBJ2-4): EPEVTQTPSHQVTQMGQEVILRCVPISNHLYFYWYRQILGQKVEFLVSFYNNEISEKSEIFDDQFSVERPDGSNFTLKIRSTKLEDSAMYFCASEGGAPIQYFGAGTRLSVL.

This clone was picked up a small number of times. The chain has TRBV2 and TRBJ2-1; D possibly matches TRBD1 or TRBD2 (5 bases each). Germline V gene sequence: CDR1 SNHLY, CDR2 FYNNEI. Trimming removed 7 bases from V and 8 bases from J, with 12 bases in between. This CDR3 has 12 residues. CDR3: CASKGTRDEQFF. CDR3 bases: TGTGCCAGCAAGGGGACGAGGGATGAGCAGTTCTTC.

This sequence joins TRBV5-1 and TRBJ2-7, with D unresolved. Between the trimmed V and J ends, which lost 3 bases and 4 bases, there was a span of 11 bases. Germline CDR1 SGHRS, CDR2 YFSETQ. The CDR3 runs 13 residues. The CDR3 loop is CASSSMHIYEQYF. In DNA, the CDR3 is TGCGCCAGCAGCTCGATGCATATTTACGAGCAGTACTTC.

This clone was observed a handful of times. This chain uses TRBV6-6 with TRBJ2-7, with D unclear. Trimming took 0 bases from V and 6 from J, leaving 12 bases between them. Per the germline V gene, CDR1 is MNHNY and CDR2 is SVGAGI (reference sequence). This CDR3 contains 14 residues. The CDR3 nucleotides are TGTGCCAGCAGTTACTCGGAGATGGGGTCCGAGCAGTACGTC. Translation gives CASSYSEMGSEQYV.

The chain links TRBV30 to TRBJ1-5; TRBD1 is a possible D gene (6 bases). V lost 5 bases and J 1 base, leaving 18 bases between the germline ends. Germline CDR1 reads GTSNPN; CDR2 reads SVGIG (reference sequence). The CDR3 is 16 residues long. DNA for the CDR3: TGTGCCTGGGGCCTACAGGGAGGTCGGAGCAATCAGCCCCAGCATTTT. Amino acid sequence: CAWGLQGGRSNQPQHF. Full variable domain (rest looked up from reference TRBV30 and TRBJ1-5): SQTIHQWPATLVQPVGSPLSLECTVEGTSNPNLYWYRQAAGRGLQLLFYSVGIGQISSEVPQNLSASRPQDRQFILSSKKLLLSDSGFYLCAWGLQGGRSNQPQHFGDGTRLSIL.